Presented here are 8 T cell receptor beta chains from one specimen sequenced in a study of blood T cell repertoires in COVID-19. The repertoire was sequenced with immunoSEQ multiplex PCR; TCRdb's copy has only in-frame clones and lacks some. The sample gives approximately 70,000 clones, 91% of which show up once; approximately 14% is in the top ten. Material: peripheral blood. The receptor set was obtained from a human donor with active COVID-19. The donor label of this sample is uncertain.

The chain uses TRBV6-5 and TRBJ2-7; possibly TRBD1 for D (5 bases). Trimming left V 5 bases short and J 1 base short, with 12 bases between. This CDR3 has 14 amino acids. The germline CDR1 and CDR2 sequences are MNHEY and SVGAGI. CDR3 region: CASSPRQISYEQYF. CDR3 sequence (DNA): TGTGCCAGCAGTCCAAGACAGATATCCTACGAGCAGTACTTC.

V gene TRBV5-1 combines with J gene TRBJ2-7; TRBD2 aligns across 10 bases. V lost 1 base, J lost 2 bases, and 3 bases stayed unmatched. The germline gives CDR1 SGHRS, CDR2 YFSETQ. CDR3 length: 15 amino acids. Here the CDR3 DNA reads TGCGCCAGCAGCTTGAAGCGGGAGGGCCCCTACGAGCAGTACTTC. Amino acids: CASSLKREGPYEQYF.

The chain combines TRBV7-3 with TRBJ2-7; a weak D match, TRBD2 (6 bases). The CDR3 length is 14 residues. Germline V gene lookup returns CDR1 SGHTA and CDR2 FQGTGA. The V end was cut by 3 bases, the J end by 6 bases, with 15 bases between. The CDR3 here is CASSLSAGPGEQYF. In DNA form, the CDR3 reads TGTGCCAGCAGCTTGTCGGCGGGGCCGGGCGAGCAGTACTTC. The whole variable domain, remainder taken from reference TRBV7-3 and TRBJ2-7, is GAGVSQTPSNKVTEKGKYVELRCDPISGHTALYWYRQSLGQGPEFLIYFQGTGAADDSGLPNDRFFAVRPEGSVSTLKIQRTERGDSAVYLCASSLSAGPGEQYFGPGTRLTVT.

This chain uses TRBV7-3 with TRBJ2-6, with 11 bases lining up with TRBD2. Germline trimming cut 5 bases from V and 2 bases from J; bases unmatched to any gene: 8. The CDR3 covers 18 residues. The germline CDR1 and CDR2 sequences are SGHTA and FQGTGA. The chain's CDR3 is CASSTSGRGPTGANVLTF. The DNA for the CDR3 is TGTGCCAGCAGCACTAGCGGGAGAGGGCCGACTGGGGCCAACGTCCTGACTTTC.

The chain is built from TRBV18 and TRBJ2-1; D may be TRBD2 (6 bases). The length of the CDR3 is 14 residues. CDR1 is KGHSH, CDR2 LQKENI, per germline. V lost 1 base to trimming and J lost 3 bases, with 7 bases between them. The CDR3 DNA is TGTGCCAGCTCACCACAGGGACTCTACAATGAGCAGTTCTTC. It translates to CASSPQGLYNEQFF.

V usage is TRBV10-3 and J usage is TRBJ2-6; possible D gene TRBD1, 6 bases. The germline V gene has CDR1 ENHRY and CDR2 SYGVKD. The CDR3 sequence is 17 residues long. The germline V and J ends were trimmed by 6 bases and 0 bases, with 15 bases remaining between them. CDR3 loop: CAISATGAISGANVLTF. The CDR3 coding sequence is TGTGCCATCAGCGCGACAGGCGCGATCTCTGGGGCCAACGTCCTGACTTTC.

The chain uses TRBV6-5 and TRBJ2-5, with TRBD1 identical over 10 bases. With 6 bases clipped from V and 5 bases from J, the junction kept 9 bases outside the gene matches. Germline V gene sequence: CDR1 MNHEY, CDR2 SVGAGI. This CDR3 spans 15 amino acids. This chain's CDR3 is CASSLTGGLSETQYF. DNA of the CDR3: TGTGCCAGCAGCCTGACAGGGGGCTTGTCGGAGACCCAGTACTTC.

The rearrangement joins TRBV3-1 (or the pseudogene TRBV3-2) to TRBJ2-1; D unclear. CDR3 length: 14 amino acids. Germline CDR1 LGHDT, CDR2 YNNKEL (reference sequence). V lost 0 bases, J lost 9 bases, and 12 bases lay in between. The CDR3 region is CASSQESASGEQFF. The CDR3, as DNA: TGTGCCAGCAGCCAAGAATCCGCGTCTGGTGAGCAGTTCTTC.